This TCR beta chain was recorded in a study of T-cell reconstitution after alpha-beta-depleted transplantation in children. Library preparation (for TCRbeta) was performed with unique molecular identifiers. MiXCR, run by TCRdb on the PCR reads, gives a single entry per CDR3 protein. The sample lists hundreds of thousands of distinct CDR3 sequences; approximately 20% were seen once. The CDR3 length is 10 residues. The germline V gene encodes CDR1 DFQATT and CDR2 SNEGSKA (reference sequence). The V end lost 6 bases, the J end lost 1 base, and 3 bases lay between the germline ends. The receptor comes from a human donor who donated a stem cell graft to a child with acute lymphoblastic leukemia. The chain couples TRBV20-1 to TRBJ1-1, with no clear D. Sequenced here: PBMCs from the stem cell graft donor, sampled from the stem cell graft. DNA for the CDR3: TGCAGTGCGCCGAACACTGAAGCTTTCTTT. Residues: CSAPNTEAFF.